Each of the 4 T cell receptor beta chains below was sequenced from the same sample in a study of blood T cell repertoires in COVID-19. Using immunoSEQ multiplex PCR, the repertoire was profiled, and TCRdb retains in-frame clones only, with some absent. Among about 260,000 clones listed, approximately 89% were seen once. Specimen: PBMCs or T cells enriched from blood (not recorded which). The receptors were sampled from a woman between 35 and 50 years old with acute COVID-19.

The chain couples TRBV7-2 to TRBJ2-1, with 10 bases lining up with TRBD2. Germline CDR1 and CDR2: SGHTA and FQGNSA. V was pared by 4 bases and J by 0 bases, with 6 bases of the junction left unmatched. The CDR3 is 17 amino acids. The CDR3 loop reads CASSSRAGGSSYNEQFF. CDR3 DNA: TGTGCCAGCAGCTCCCGAGCGGGGGGGAGCTCCTACAATGAGCAGTTCTTC.

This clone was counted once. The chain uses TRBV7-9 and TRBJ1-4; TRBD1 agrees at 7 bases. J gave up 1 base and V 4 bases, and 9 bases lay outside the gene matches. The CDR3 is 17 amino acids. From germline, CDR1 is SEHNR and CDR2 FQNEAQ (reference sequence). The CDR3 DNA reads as TGTGCCAGCAGCTCCCTTCCCCCAGGGGGAACTAATGAAAAACTGTTTTTT. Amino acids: CASSSLPPGGTNEKLFF.

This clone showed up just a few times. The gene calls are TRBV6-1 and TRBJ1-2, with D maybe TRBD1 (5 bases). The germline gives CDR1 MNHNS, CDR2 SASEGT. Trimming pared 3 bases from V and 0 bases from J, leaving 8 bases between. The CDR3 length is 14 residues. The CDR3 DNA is TGTGCCAGCAGTGAGTCGGGGGCTAACTATGGCTACACCTTC. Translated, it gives CASSESGANYGYTF.

The CDR3 DNA reads as TGTGCCAGCAGTGAAGCCCGGGGAGAGCAGTACTTC. It yields the protein CASSEARGEQYF. The rearrangement links TRBV6-1 to TRBJ2-7; weak D call: TRBD2 (5 bases). The V gene lost 0 bases and the J gene lost 7 bases, with 7 bases spanning the gap. Germline values: CDR1 MNHNS, CDR2 SASEGT. The CDR3 is 12 amino acids.